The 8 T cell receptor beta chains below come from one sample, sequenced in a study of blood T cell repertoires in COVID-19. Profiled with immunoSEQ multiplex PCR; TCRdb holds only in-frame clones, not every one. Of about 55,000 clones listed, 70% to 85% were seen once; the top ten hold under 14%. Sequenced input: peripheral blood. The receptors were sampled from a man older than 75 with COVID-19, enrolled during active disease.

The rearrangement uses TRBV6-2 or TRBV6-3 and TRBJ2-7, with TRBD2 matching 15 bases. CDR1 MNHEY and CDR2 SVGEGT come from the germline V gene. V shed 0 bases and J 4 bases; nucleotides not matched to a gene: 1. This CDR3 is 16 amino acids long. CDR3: CASSYSGTSGGYEQYF. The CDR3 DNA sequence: TGTGCCAGCAGTTACTCCGGGACTAGCGGGGGGTACGAGCAGTACTTC.

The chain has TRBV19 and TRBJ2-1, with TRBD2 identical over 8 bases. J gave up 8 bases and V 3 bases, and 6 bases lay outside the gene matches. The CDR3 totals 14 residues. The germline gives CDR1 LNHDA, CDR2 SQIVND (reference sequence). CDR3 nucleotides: TGTGCCAGTAGTATCCCGGGGGGGCAGGATGAGCAGTTCTTC. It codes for CASSIPGGQDEQFF.

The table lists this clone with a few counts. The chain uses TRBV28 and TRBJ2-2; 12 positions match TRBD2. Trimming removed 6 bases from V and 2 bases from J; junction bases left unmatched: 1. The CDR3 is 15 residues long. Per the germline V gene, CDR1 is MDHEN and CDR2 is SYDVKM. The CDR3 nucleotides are TGTGCCAGCAGGGGACTAGCGGGTAACACCGGGGAGCTGTTTTTT. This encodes CASRGLAGNTGELFF.

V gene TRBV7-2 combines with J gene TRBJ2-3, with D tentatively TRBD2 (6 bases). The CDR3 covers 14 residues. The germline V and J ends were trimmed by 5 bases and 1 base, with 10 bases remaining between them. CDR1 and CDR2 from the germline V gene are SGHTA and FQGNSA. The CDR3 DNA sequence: TGTGCCAGCAGCGCCTGGGGGGGCACAGATACGCAGTATTTT. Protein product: CASSAWGGTDTQYF. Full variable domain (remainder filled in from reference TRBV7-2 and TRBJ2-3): GAGVSQSPSNKVTEKGKDVELRCDPISGHTALYWYRQSLGQGLEFLIYFQGNSAPDKSGLPSDRFSAERTGGSVSTLTIQRTQQEDSAVYLCASSAWGGTDTQYFGPGTRLTVL.

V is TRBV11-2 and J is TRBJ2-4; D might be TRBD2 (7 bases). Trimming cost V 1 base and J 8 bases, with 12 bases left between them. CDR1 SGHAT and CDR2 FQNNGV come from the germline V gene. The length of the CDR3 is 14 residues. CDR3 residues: CASSLVGGRDIQYF. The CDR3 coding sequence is TGTGCCAGCAGCTTAGTCGGGGGGCGAGACATTCAGTACTTC.

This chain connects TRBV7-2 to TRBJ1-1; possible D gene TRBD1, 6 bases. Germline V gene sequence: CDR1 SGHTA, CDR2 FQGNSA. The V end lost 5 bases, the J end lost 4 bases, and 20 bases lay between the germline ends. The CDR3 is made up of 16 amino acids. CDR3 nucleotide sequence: TGTGCCAGCAGCGACCAGGGGCCTGGAACAGGCACTGAAGCTTTCTTT. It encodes CASSDQGPGTGTEAFF.

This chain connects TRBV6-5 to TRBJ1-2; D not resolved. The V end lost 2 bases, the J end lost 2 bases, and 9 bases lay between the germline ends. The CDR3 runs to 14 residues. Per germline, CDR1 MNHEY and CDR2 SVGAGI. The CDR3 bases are TGTGCCAGCAGTTACGCAGACAACAACTATGGCTACACCTTC. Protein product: CASSYADNNYGYTF.

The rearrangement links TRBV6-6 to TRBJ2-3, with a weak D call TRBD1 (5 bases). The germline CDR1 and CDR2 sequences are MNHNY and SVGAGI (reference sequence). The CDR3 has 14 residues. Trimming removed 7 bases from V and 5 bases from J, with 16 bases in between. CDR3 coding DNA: TGTGCCAGCATCGACGCAGGGTGGGGAGATACGCAGTATTTT. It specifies CASIDAGWGDTQYF.